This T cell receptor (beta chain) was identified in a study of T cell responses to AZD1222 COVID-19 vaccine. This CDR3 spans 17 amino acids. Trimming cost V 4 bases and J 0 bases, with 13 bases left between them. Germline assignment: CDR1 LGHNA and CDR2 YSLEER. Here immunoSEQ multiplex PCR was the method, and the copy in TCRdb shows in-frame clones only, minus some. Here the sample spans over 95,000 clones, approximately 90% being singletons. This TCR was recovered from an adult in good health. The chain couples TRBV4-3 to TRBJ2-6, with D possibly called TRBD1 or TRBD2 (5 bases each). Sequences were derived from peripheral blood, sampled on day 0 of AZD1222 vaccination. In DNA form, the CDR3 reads TGCGCCAGCAGCCGGGGCAGGGCGGGCTCTGGGGCCAACGTCCTGACTTTC. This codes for CASSRGRAGSGANVLTF.